Listed here are 11 T cell receptor beta chains from one sample, sequenced in a study of spatial heterogeneity in lung cancer. TCRdb processed the 5' RACE reads anew with MiXCR; each CDR3 protein has one entry. Altogether 8,500 to 9,000 distinct CDR3 sequences are present, roughly 4.3% being singletons, with the ten largest covering approximately 30%. Time point noted: sample taken at primary tumor resection. The sequencing here drew on PBMCs, taken at surgery. These receptors came from a male donor with early-stage non-small cell lung cancer.

This clonotype was observed at least ten times. The chain couples TRBV10-2 to TRBJ2-2; D is possibly TRBD1 (5 bases). V was cut by 3 bases and J by 3 bases, with 5 bases left in between. This CDR3 has 13 residues. Germline assignment: CDR1 WSHSY and CDR2 SAAADI. CDR3 protein: CASSDRDTGELFF. The DNA of the CDR3 is TGCGCCAGCAGTGACAGGGACACCGGGGAGCTGTTTTTT.

This clonotype came up many times. V usage is TRBV2 and J usage is TRBJ2-7; TRBD1 matches 9 bases. Germline CDR1 reads SNHLY; CDR2 reads FYNNEI. This CDR3 contains 15 residues. V shed 6 bases and J 0 bases; nucleotides not matched to a gene: 6. DNA for the CDR3: TGTGCCAGCAGGCCCGGGACAGGGAACTCCTACGAGCAGTACTTC. Translation: CASRPGTGNSYEQYF.

This clonotype came up many times. The chain employs TRBV7-9 and TRBJ2-4, with 9 nucleotides matching TRBD1. This CDR3 is 14 amino acids long. The V and J ends lost 6 bases and 9 bases, in that order; junction bases with no gene match: 9. Germline assignment: CDR1 SEHNR and CDR2 FQNEAQ (reference sequence). The CDR3 bases are TGTGCCAGCAGTCCAAGGACAGGGGCGAGCATTCAGTACTTC. This translates into CASSPRTGASIQYF.

The chain joins TRBV7-2 to TRBJ2-6; D gene uncertain. The CDR3 totals 14 residues. Trimming removed 6 bases from V and 2 bases from J, with 8 bases in between. Looked up from germline, CDR1 is SGHTA and CDR2 is FQGNSA. The DNA of the CDR3 is TGTGCCAGCAGTGAAAATACTGGGGCCAACGTCCTGACTTTC. As protein: CASSENTGANVLTF. The variable domain in full, completed from reference TRBV7-2 and TRBJ2-6, reads GAGVSQSPSNKVTEKGKDVELRCDPISGHTALYWYRQSLGQGLEFLIYFQGNSAPDKSGLPSDRFSAERTGGSVSTLTIQRTQQEDSAVYLCASSENTGANVLTFGAGSRLTVL.

This clonotype was seen just once. A much larger clone lies a single base off, so this may be a read error. The rearrangement links TRBV20-1 to TRBJ2-3, with D possibly matching TRBD2 (6 bases). Germline V lookup: CDR1 DFQATT, CDR2 SNEGSKA (reference sequence). This CDR3 is 14 amino acids long. The CDR3: CSPGVRFSTDTQYF. For the CDR3, the DNA is TGCAGCCCGGGGGTGCGCTTTAGCACAGATACGCAGTATTTT.

The J gene is TRBJ2-7, the V gene TRBV20-1, with 8 bases aligning to TRBD1. Germline V gives CDR1 DFQATT, CDR2 SNEGSKA (reference sequence). V lost 4 bases and J lost 4; bases outside the gene matches: 6. The CDR3 runs to 13 residues. CDR3 DNA: TGCAGTGCTACGGGGCAGGGGGCGTACGAGCAGTACTTC. It translates to CSATGQGAYEQYF.

This clonotype was seen ten or more times. The chain combines TRBV7-2 with TRBJ2-1; 9 bases match TRBD1. This CDR3 comprises 17 residues. From germline, CDR1 is SGHTA and CDR2 FQGNSA. The junction had 7 bases not matched to a gene; V was cut back by 1 base and J by 3 bases. The CDR3 is CASSLDAGTGLYNEQFF. In DNA form, the CDR3 reads TGTGCCAGCAGCTTAGACGCCGGGACAGGGCTCTACAATGAGCAGTTCTTC.

This sequence joins TRBV5-1 and TRBJ1-5; TRBD1 agrees at 9 bases. The trim removed 5 bases at V and 4 bases at J, leaving 4 bases unmatched. CDR1 SGHRS and CDR2 YFSETQ come from the germline V gene. This CDR3 contains 14 residues. The CDR3 loop is CASSIGTGNQPQHF. The CDR3 DNA reads as TGCGCCAGCAGTATCGGGACAGGGAATCAGCCCCAGCATTTT.

Many counts were recorded for this clonotype. The gene calls are TRBV19 and TRBJ2-1; 10 bases agree with TRBD1. The V gene's germline CDR1 is LNHDA and CDR2 SQIVND (reference sequence). The ends lost 5 bases at V and 6 bases at J; junction bases unmatched: 7. This CDR3 is built from 15 residues. The CDR3 DNA reads as TGTGCCAGTAGTCCAGGGACAGGGGTTGGCAATGAGCAGTTCTTC. Translating gives CASSPGTGVGNEQFF.

The chain has TRBV29-1 and TRBJ1-1; maybe TRBD1 (6 bases). The CDR3 runs to 14 residues. The germline V and J ends were trimmed by 4 bases and 0 bases, with 12 bases remaining between them. In germline, CDR1 is SQVTM, CDR2 ANQGSEA. The CDR3 coding sequence is TGCAGCGTTGCCCGGACAGTCTTGAACACTGAAGCTTTCTTT. It specifies CSVARTVLNTEAFF.

With respect to this clonotype: Since a much larger clone is just one base distant, this may be a read error. This chain uses TRBV5-1 with TRBJ1-6; 9 bases match TRBD1. Germline V gene lookup returns CDR1 SGHRS and CDR2 YFSETQ. Trimming took 2 bases from V and 11 from J; bases not matched to a gene: 8. The CDR3 is 15 residues long. DNA of the CDR3: TGCGCCAGCAGCTTAGATGGACAGGGGACAACACCCCTCCACTTT. It yields the protein CASSLDGQGTTPLHF.